The clone carrying this T cell receptor (beta chain) was observed many times. This sample stems from a study of shared clonotypes between healthy human individuals. The genomic DNA of each subset was split evenly across several immunoSEQ plates. Only in-frame clones appear in the TCRdb table, and some are missing; sequencing was by immunoSEQ multiplex PCR. This sample has hundreds of thousands of clones, with around 72% found just once. The sequencing input was memory CD4+ T cells sorted from blood. Subset given: CD45RA-negative fraction. The sequence was collected from a woman in her twenties or thirties in good health.

DNA for the CDR3: TGTGCCTGGGAGAGAACGGGGGCAGATACGCAGTATTTT. Protein product: CAWERTGADTQYF. The chain has TRBV30 and TRBJ2-3, with D tentatively TRBD2 (6 bases). CDR3 size: 13 residues. V lost 5 bases, J lost 4 bases, and 13 bases lay in between. Per the germline V gene, CDR1 is GTSNPN and CDR2 is SVGIG (reference sequence).